One and the same sample provided the 22 T cell receptor beta chains below, sequenced in a study of post-analysis software for immune sequencing data. TCR beta cDNA libraries had unique molecular identifiers. TCRdb reprocessed the PCR reads with MiXCR, giving one entry per CDR3 protein. The sample includes 350,000 to 500,000 distinct CDR3 sequences, over 30% seen only once; the top ten take 7.5% to 8.5%. Findings of the study overall: Roughly 5 TRBV segments, TRBV5-6, TRBV5-1 and TRBV20-1 among them, were found more frequent in patients than controls.

Their antigens remain unidentified. Sample: blood. These receptor sequences come from a girl aged 2 to 9 with multiple sclerosis.

The chain links TRBV20-1 to TRBJ2-1; the D gene is possibly TRBD2 (5 bases). The CDR3 sequence is 12 residues long. Germline assignment: CDR1 DFQATT and CDR2 SNEGSKA (reference sequence). DNA of the CDR3: TGCAGCCCGGAGAGGGCCGAGAATGAGCAGTTCTTC. It yields the protein CSPERAENEQFF.

This clonotype came up a few times. V is TRBV6-6 and J is TRBJ2-3, with D perhaps TRBD2 (5 bases). CDR3 size: 14 residues. V was cut by 6 bases and J by 4 bases, with 14 bases left in between. Per the germline V gene, CDR1 is MNHNY and CDR2 is SVGAGI (reference sequence). Written as DNA, the CDR3 is TGTGCCAGCAGACCCTCGGGAAACCCAGATACGCAGTATTTT. As protein: CASRPSGNPDTQYF.

The rearrangement uses TRBV4-1 and TRBJ1-4; D possibly corresponds to TRBD1 (5 bases). The CDR3 has 16 residues. Trimming left V 0 bases short and J 7 bases short, with 15 bases between. Germline CDR1 is MGHRA and CDR2 is YSYEKL. CDR3 amino acids: CASSQDLGTYLEKLFF. The CDR3 DNA reads as TGCGCCAGCAGCCAAGATCTCGGGACCTATCTTGAAAAACTGTTTTTT.

This clonotype was counted between two and nine times. The rearrangement links TRBV6-2 or TRBV6-3 to TRBJ2-7; TRBD1 matches 9 bases. Germline V lookup: CDR1 MNHEY, CDR2 SVGEGT. The junction had 9 bases not matched to a gene; V was cut back by 6 bases and J by 3 bases. The CDR3 covers 15 residues. The CDR3 sequence is CASRNPGQGHYEQYF. The CDR3 DNA reads as TGTGCCAGCAGAAACCCGGGACAGGGTCACTACGAGCAGTACTTC.

A note on this clonotype: One end of the junction fails to match germline, which may point to a read error. The CDR3: CASSFDTFSYEQYF. In DNA form, the CDR3 reads TGTGCCAGCAGTTTCGACACCTTCTCCTACGAGCAGTACTTT. This sequence joins TRBV6-2 or TRBV6-3 and TRBJ2-7; the D is unclear. The germline gives CDR1 MNHEY, CDR2 SVGEGT. The CDR3 has 14 residues.

This sequence joins TRBV2 and TRBJ1-1; 7 bases agree with TRBD1. V was pared by 2 bases and J by 12 bases, with 9 bases of the junction left unmatched. CDR1 and CDR2 from the germline V gene are SNHLY and FYNNEI. This CDR3 contains 13 residues. CDR3 residues: CASSESLRQGTFF. CDR3 bases: TGTGCCAGCAGTGAAAGTTTGAGACAGGGAACTTTCTTT.

In this sample, this clonotype turned up a few times. This chain joins TRBV15 and TRBJ2-1, with a tentative D call TRBD2 (6 bases). Trimming took 0 bases from V and 5 from J, leaving 11 bases between them. Germline V gene lookup returns CDR1 LNHNV and CDR2 YYDKDF (reference sequence). This CDR3 region has 15 residues. CDR3 sequence reads: CATSRDARDDNEQFF. CDR3 in DNA: TGTGCCACCAGCAGAGATGCGCGGGACGACAATGAGCAGTTCTTC.

The chain links TRBV7-8 to TRBJ1-2, with unresolved D. CDR1 SGHVS and CDR2 FQNEAQ come from the germline V gene. The length of the CDR3 is 18 residues. Trimming pared 5 bases from V and 4 bases from J, leaving 26 bases between. DNA for the CDR3: TGTGCCAGCAGCCATGTTGTCGACGGCAGGCCAAGAGCCTATGGCTACACCTTC. As protein: CASSHVVDGRPRAYGYTF.

This clonotype was seen a few times. The chain carries TRBV28 and TRBJ2-1; 11 bases line up with TRBD1. Trimming cost V 9 bases and J 8 bases; bases outside gene matches: 21. CDR3 length equals 18 residues. Germline V gene lookup returns CDR1 MDHEN and CDR2 SYDVKM. CDR3 DNA sequence: TGTGCCAGTAACTTCATTTCGGGGGACAGGGGGAACAATTATGAGCAGTTCTTC. Translation: CASNFISGDRGNNYEQFF.

The V and J genes are TRBV7-6 and TRBJ2-1, with TRBD2 matching 7 bases. V gave up 3 bases and J gave up 1 base; unmatched junction bases: 3. CDR3 length: 15 residues. CDR1 and CDR2 (germline): SGHVS, FNYEAQ. DNA of the CDR3: TGTGCCAGCAGCTTCGAAGCGGGGTCCTACAATGAGCAGTTCTTC. Translated, it gives CASSFEAGSYNEQFF. The variable domain in full, completed from reference TRBV7-6 and TRBJ2-1, reads GAGVSQSPRYKVTKRGQDVALRCDPISGHVSLYWYRQALGQGPEFLTYFNYEAQQDKSGLPNDRFSAERPEGSISTLTIQRTEQRDSAMYRCASSFEAGSYNEQFFGPGTRLTVL.

This clonotype was counted a few times. The chain combines TRBV4-2 with TRBJ2-2; D gene unclear. In germline, CDR1 is LGHNA, CDR2 YNFKEQ. Between the trimmed V and J ends, which lost 1 base and 6 bases, there was a span of 9 bases. The CDR3 has 14 amino acids. In nucleotides, the CDR3 is TGTGCCAGCAGCCAAGGGGTAGCCTCCGGGGAGCTGTTTTTT. This encodes CASSQGVASGELFF.

The J gene is TRBJ2-5, the V gene TRBV7-2, with D tentatively TRBD1 (6 bases). The germline V and J ends were trimmed by 1 base and 1 base, with 16 bases remaining between them. The CDR3 is made up of 17 amino acids. CDR1 and CDR2 (germline): SGHTA, FQGNSA. The CDR3 coding sequence is TGTGCCAGCAGCTTAGTAGGGGGATTATCGGTCCAAGAGACCCAGTACTTC. As protein: CASSLVGGLSVQETQYF.

This sequence joins TRBV20-1 and TRBJ1-4; perhaps TRBD1 as D (5 bases). The CDR3 extends over 16 amino acids. CDR1 is DFQATT and CDR2 is SNEGSKA in the germline V gene (reference sequence). Trimming shortened V by 1 base and J by 6 bases, and 18 bases separated the two germline ends. Here the CDR3 reads CSARALAGPTDEKLFF. The CDR3 DNA sequence: TGCAGTGCTAGAGCCTTAGCGGGGCCCACGGATGAAAAACTGTTTTTT.

The chain recombines TRBV13 with TRBJ1-3, with 12 bases fitting TRBD1. Germline V CDR1 and CDR2: PRHDT, FYEKMQ (reference sequence). The CDR3 spans 16 residues. J was trimmed by 6 bases and V by 4 bases; bases with no gene match: 7. This chain's CDR3 is CASSSSGTGGENTIYF. The CDR3, as DNA: TGTGCCAGCAGCTCCTCCGGGACAGGGGGCGAAAACACCATATATTTT.

This sequence joins TRBV10-3 and TRBJ2-5, with a tentative D call TRBD1 (5 bases). Germline CDR1 reads ENHRY; CDR2 reads SYGVKD. The CDR3 extends over 17 amino acids. V lost 3 bases and J 5 bases, leaving 22 bases between the germline ends. CDR3 in DNA: TGTGCCATCAGTGAAGGTGGCGGCGTGGGGCCCCAGGAGACCCAGTACTTC. As protein: CAISEGGGVGPQETQYF.

The genes are TRBV5-1 and TRBJ2-5; a weak D match, TRBD2 (6 bases). Germline V gene lookup returns CDR1 SGHRS and CDR2 YFSETQ. V was shortened by 3 bases and J by 11 bases, with 20 bases between the two germline ends. The CDR3 loop spans 14 amino acids. The DNA for the CDR3 is TGCGCCAGCAGCTCGGCAGGGAGGAGCAATGAGCAGTACTTC. It specifies CASSSAGRSNEQYF.

This clonotype was seen a handful of times. The CDR3 region is CASSPGTGQGNEQFF. The CDR3 nucleotides are TGCGCCAGCAGCCCCGGGACAGGGCAAGGAAATGAGCAGTTCTTC. V usage is TRBV4-3 and J usage is TRBJ2-1, with 9 nucleotides matching TRBD1. Germline V lookup: CDR1 LGHNA, CDR2 YSLEER. The length of the CDR3 is 15 residues. V dropped 4 bases and J dropped 7; count of bases not matched to a gene: 8.

This chain uses TRBV9 with TRBJ1-2; D call uncertain. Per the germline V gene, CDR1 is SGDLS and CDR2 is YYNGEE. The V end lost 3 bases, the J end lost 0 bases, and 9 bases lay between the germline ends. This CDR3 region has 14 residues. CDR3 sequence: CASSGGGPNYGYTF. For the CDR3, the DNA is TGTGCCAGCAGCGGGGGTGGCCCTAACTATGGCTACACCTTC.

Comments on this clonotype: The junction shows a germline mismatch at one end, possibly a read error. This chain joins TRBV6-5 and TRBJ2-3; the D gene could be TRBD1 or TRBD2 (6 bases each). This CDR3 has 18 amino acids. The germline V gene encodes CDR1 MNHEY and CDR2 SVGAGI. The CDR3 DNA sequence: TGTGCCAGCAGTTACTCTAGAGGGGGGACTCGCGGGGCAGATACGCCGTATTTT. Its translation is CASSYSRGGTRGADTPYF.

The chain's CDR3 is CASTISTSGAYNEQFF. CDR3 sequence (DNA): TGTGCCAGCACCATCTCCACTAGCGGAGCCTACAATGAGCAGTTCTTC. This chain joins TRBV7-9 and TRBJ2-1, with 8 nucleotides matching TRBD2. Germline CDR1 is SEHNR and CDR2 is FQNEAQ (reference sequence). Trimming removed 7 bases from V and 2 bases from J; junction bases left unmatched: 10. The CDR3 runs to 16 residues.

A few counts support this clonotype. The chain employs TRBV5-5 and TRBJ2-7, with D possibly being TRBD1 or TRBD2 (5 bases each). The CDR3 runs to 15 residues. Trimming shortened V by 4 bases and J by 1 base, and 15 bases separated the two germline ends. From germline, CDR1 is SGHKS and CDR2 YYEKEE (reference sequence). CDR3 sequence reads: CASSLERGGSYEQYF. The CDR3 DNA follows: TGTGCCAGCAGCCTCGAACGGGGCGGTTCCTACGAGCAGTACTTC. Complete variable domain (other parts from reference TRBV5-5 and TRBJ2-7): DAGVTQSPTHLIKTRGQQVTLRCSPISGHKSVSWYQQVLGQGPQFIFQYYEKEERGRGNFPDRFSARQFPNYSSELNVNALLLGDSALYLCASSLERGGSYEQYFGPGTRLTVT.

The chain links TRBV20-1 to TRBJ1-2; D ambiguous. Between the trimmed V and J ends, which lost 6 bases and 7 bases, there was a span of 12 bases. The germline V gene has CDR1 DFQATT and CDR2 SNEGSKA (reference sequence). This CDR3 is 11 amino acids long. The chain's CDR3 is CSAGSLGGYTF. In DNA, the CDR3 is TGCAGTGCAGGGTCTTTGGGTGGCTACACCTTC.